A selection of T cell receptor beta chains follows, all from one sample in a study of cytomegalovirus exposure and HLA in healthy donors. The table came from immunoSEQ multiplex PCR; TCRdb's copy has only in-frame clones and leaves some out. The sample records 90,000 to 120,000 clones, under 80% being singletons. The sequenced material came from PBMCs. These receptor sequences come from a woman aged 40 to 49 in good health and CMV-seropositive. CDR3s include the opening cysteine and the closing phenylalanine or tryptophan. D genes are given only for firm matches. Size tells how often a clone was seen (once, few, many) or the class of an expanded clone, and some rows leave it out.

TRBJ2-7 | TRBV28 | NA | NA | CASSLYHLSTYEQYF | TGTGCCAGCAGTTTATACCACCTGAGCACCTACGAGCAGTACTTC
TRBJ2-5 | TRBV2 | NA | NA | CASTSLTVQETQYF | TGTGCCAGCACCTCCCTCACGGTCCAAGAGACCCAGTACTTC
TRBJ2-1 | TRBV7-9 | NA | NA | CASSLSLSYNEQFF | TGTGCCAGCAGCTTAAGCCTTTCATACAATGAGCAGTTCTTC
TRBJ1-1 | TRBV5-6 | TRBD1 | NA | CASSLVGDRGRFTLAFF | TGTGCCAGCAGCTTGGTCGGGGACAGGGGGCGGTTCACGCTAGCTTTCTTT
TRBJ2-7 | TRBV9 | NA | NA | CASSVELSYEQYF | TGTGCCAGCAGCGTAGAACTATCCTACGAGCAGTACTTC
TRBJ2-7 | TRBV10-1 | TRBD2 | NA | CAIETGLGGATASYEQYF | TGCGCCATCGAAACCGGCCTCGGGGGGGCCACCGCCTCCTACGAGCAGTACTTC
TRBJ1-1 | TRBV30 | TRBD1 | NA | CACDRGVPQTEAFF | TGTGCCTGCGACAGGGGTGTGCCTCAGACTGAAGCTTTCTTT
TRBJ1-1 | TRBV27 | NA | few | CASSFRGNTEAFF | TGTGCCAGCAGTTTTCGGGGGAACACTGAAGCTTTCTTT
TRBJ1-5 | TRBV30 | NA | NA | CAWSPGARGRRNQPQHF | TGTGCCTGGAGTCCAGGGGCTAGGGGCCGACGCAATCAGCCCCAGCATTTT
TRBJ1-5 | TRBV5-5 | NA | few | CASSLGGNSNQPQHF | TGTGCCAGCAGCTTGGGAGGGAATAGCAATCAGCCCCAGCATTTT
TRBJ1-5 | TRBV4-3 | NA | NA | CASSQDWGAGTIQPQHF | TGCGCCAGCAGCCAAGATTGGGGAGCCGGAACGATTCAGCCCCAGCATTTT
TRBJ2-3 | TRBV7-9 | NA | NA | CASSISTNTDTQYF | TGTGCCAGCAGCATCTCGACAAACACAGATACGCAGTATTTT
TRBJ1-4 | TRBV7-9 | TRBD1 | NA | CASSSGQSNEKLFF | TGTGCCAGCAGCTCGGGACAGTCTAATGAAAAACTGTTTTTT
TRBJ1-4 | TRBV30 | TRBD1 | NA | CAWRRTGSNEKLFF | TGTGCCTGGAGGCGGACAGGCTCTAATGAAAAACTGTTTTTT
TRBJ2-5 | TRBV20-1 | NA | NA | CSAQGQETQYF | TGCAGTGCCCAGGGGCAAGAGACCCAGTACTTC
TRBJ1-1 | TRBV7-2 | NA | NA | CASSLGGRSTEAFF | TGTGCCAGCAGCTTAGGAGGTCGCAGCACTGAAGCTTTCTTT
TRBJ1-1 | TRBV14 | NA | NA | CASGRGSAEAFF | TGTGCCAGCGGCCGAGGGAGCGCTGAAGCTTTCTTT
TRBJ2-1 | TRBV20-1 | TRBD2 | NA | CSATSGGEQFF | TGCAGTGCTACTAGCGGGGGCGAGCAGTTCTTC
TRBJ2-7 | TRBV6-1 | TRBD1 | NA | CASSEAARTGLTYEQYF | TGTGCCAGCAGTGAAGCGGCCAGGACAGGGCTCACCTACGAGCAGTACTTC
TRBJ2-1 | TRBV4-1 | NA | NA | CASSQEGSYNEQFF | TGCGCCAGCAGCCAAGAGGGGAGCTACAATGAGCAGTTCTTC
TRBJ2-1 | TRBV7-3 | NA | NA | CASSLQAASSYNEQFF | TGTGCCAGCAGCTTGCAAGCGGCGAGCTCCTACAATGAGCAGTTCTTC
TRBJ1-6 | TRBV19 | NA | NA | CASGLRGDSPLHF | TGTGCCAGTGGACTTCGTGGGGATTCACCCCTCCACTTT
TRBJ1-5 | TRBV6-1 | NA | NA | CASSADIGYQPQHF | TGTGCCAGCAGTGCCGACATTGGGTATCAGCCCCAGCATTTT
TRBJ1-5 | TRBV30 | NA | few | CAWSVRRNQPQHF | TGTGCCTGGAGTGTACGGAGAAATCAGCCCCAGCATTTT
TRBJ1-2 | TRBV5-4 | NA | NA | CASSSLGTPNYGYTF | TGTGCCAGCAGCTCCCTGGGGACACCGAACTATGGCTACACCTTC
TRBJ1-2 | TRBV12-5 | NA | NA | CASGQEGYGYTF | TGTGCTAGTGGTCAGGAAGGCTATGGCTACACCTTC
TRBJ2-5 | TRBV29-1 | TRBD1 | NA | CSVNTGTGLETQYF | TGCAGCGTTAATACCGGGACAGGGTTGGAGACCCAGTACTTC
TRBJ1-5 | TRBV5-6 | NA | NA | CASSLTGGYQPQHF | TGTGCCAGCAGCTTGACAGGAGGGTACCAGCCCCAGCATTTT
TRBJ1-1 | TRBV11-1 | TRBD1 | NA | CASSPRAGQRNTEAFF | TGTGCCAGCAGCCCCCGGGCGGGACAGAGAAACACTGAAGCTTTCTTT